Given below is one TCR beta chain in context. This clonotype was seen ten or more times. It has no known antigen specificity. Base-call qualities are not available, and no considerably larger clone is one nucleotide away. This entry comes from a study of tumor-infiltrating lymphocytes in primary liver carcinoma (dated by TCRdb to about 2017). Describing the broader study: Roughly five patients with histopathologically diagnosed primary liver carcinoma underwent surgical resection in China between late 2015 and March 2016. The five patients, three men and two women aged 30 to 69 years, had hepatocellular carcinoma (four) or combined HCC and intrahepatic cholangiocarcinoma (one). The five patients had tumors of stage T1-T3 N0M0, with maximum diameters ranging from about 4.2 to 11 cm. Roughly 3.5 to 8 million productive TCRbeta reads were obtained per sample, and no significant difference in read depth was found between tissue types. For each liver tumor, the study sampled five regions along with adjacent normal tissue and blood, and applied TCRbeta repertoire sequencing, expression microarrays and whole-exome sequencing. A total of roughly 35 specimens from 5 patients, comprising roughly 25 tumor regions, 5 adjacent noncancerous liver tissues and 5 peripheral blood samples, were covered by TCRbeta repertoire sequencing. Technical replicate repertoires showed high reproducibility, with mean shared-clone rates roughly 0.87 and correlation coefficients above 0.95.

V is cut by 4 bases and J by 0 bases, and the space between the germline ends is 7 bases. The germline V gene sets CDR1 to SQVTM and CDR2 to ANQGSEA. The CDR3 sequence holds 12 residues, the cysteine and phenylalanine included. Only CDR3 DNA remains: 36 bases, in frame from the first base. TCRbeta-specific cDNA was reverse-transcribed from 500 ng total RNA using a constant-region primer and ProtoScript II reverse transcriptase. Three nested multiplex PCR rounds, following a slightly modified ARM-PCR procedure, were used to build the TCRbeta libraries. Each of the first two PCR rounds ran for about 9 cycles and used multiplex TRBV1-TRBV30 forward primers together with a Cbeta reverse primer. Sample barcodes and Illumina adapters were attached in a final 25-cycle PCR using Deep VentR polymerase. Before sequencing, amplicons between 200 and 500 bp were purified from gel using a QIAquick gel extraction kit. The TCRbeta amplicons were sequenced with 250-bp paired-end reads on an Illumina HiSeq 2500. The study's own analysis went as follows. Trimmomatic v0.33 was used to quality-trim the reads, and FLASH v1.2.11 was used to merge paired reads so that full CDR3 sequences could be recovered. V, D and J germline segments were assigned to the rearranged TCRbeta sequences by MiGEC v1.2.1b. Clonotype statistics and Shannon-Wiener diversity indices were computed with VDJtools v1.0.0. Except for diversity analysis, only the 250 most abundant clonotypes of each sample were used in subsequent analyses to reduce sampling bias. The raw public reads went through TCRdb reprocessing: fastp at Q25, MiXCR clone calling, in-frame beta chains kept. Each entry merges the rows of one CDR3 protein and shows their most common DNA and genes. The V and J calls come from TCRdb's annotation, not from the publication. The sample table shows around 210,000 distinct CDR3 sequences, and about 65% are seen once. The ten biggest clones cover roughly 7% of the sample.

Blood RNA was extracted from unsorted whole blood using TRIzol reagent, and germline DNA was obtained with the DNeasy Blood & Tissue kit. At the time of sampling, the patients were treatment-naive and had chronic HBV infection. About 3.6 milliliters of peripheral blood were collected into K2EDTA tubes before surgery. The research as a whole found: Repertoire overlap was found to be higher between tumor regions (mean approximately 35%) than between tumor-adjacent (around 17%) or tumor-blood (around 14%) pairs, consistent with antigen-driven expansion. The top 250 clones accounted for a significantly greater share of the repertoire in tumors than in blood (p = 0.039). The study included only a few patients, and the authors note findings should be validated in a larger study. Because only the TCR beta chain was sequenced and unpaired alpha chains were not captured, true repertoire diversity is likely underestimated. Since the samples were bulk and unsorted, there was no way to compare CD4+ and CD8+ T cell repertoires.

The sample taken for sequencing was peripheral blood. The receptor was isolated from a woman aged 60-75 years with primary liver carcinoma and hepatitis B virus infection. The chain couples TRBV29-1 to TRBJ2-7, with no D gene named confidently. For the CDR3, the sequence is CSVGFSSYEQYF. At the DNA level, the sequence is TGCAGCGTTGGTTTTAGCTCCTACGAGCAGTACTTC.